The 11 T cell receptor beta chains in this list originate from one sample, sequenced in a study of cytomegalovirus exposure and HLA in healthy donors (dated by TCRdb to 2017 to 2019). Library preparation used the immunoSEQ multiplex PCR assay. TCRdb provides this immuneACCESS table in a form limited to in-frame rearrangements. Some clones are lacking; in checked studies, under half of them reflect an unresolved V gene, and why the rest are absent is not known. The sample table contains about 220,000 clones; only one count was recorded for around 88% of them. The ten largest clones represent 2.9% of the sample. Sequencing was done on a sample of PBMCs. These receptors all come from a young woman in good health and CMV-seronegative.

The chain employs TRBV2 and TRBJ2-3; tentatively, D is TRBD2 (7 bases). Germline CDR1 is SNHLY and CDR2 is FYNNEI. The V gene lost 4 bases and the J gene lost 2 bases, with 13 bases spanning the gap. CDR3 length: 15 residues. This CDR3 reads CASSGGRDYTDTQYF. CDR3 nucleotides: TGTGCCAGCAGTGGGGGGCGGGACTACACAGATACGCAGTATTTT.

The chain employs TRBV4-2 and TRBJ2-3; TRBD2 agrees at 10 bases. Germline-derived CDR1 and CDR2 are LGHNA and YNFKEQ. The CDR3 runs 16 residues. Trimming removed 1 base from V and 5 bases from J; junction bases left unmatched: 6. The CDR3: CASSQGQREGRDTQYF. The CDR3 bases are TGTGCCAGCAGCCAAGGACAGCGGGAGGGGAGAGATACGCAGTATTTT.

In the case of this clone: In the same sample, other DNA sequences code for this CDR3. The chain couples TRBV27 to TRBJ2-1; a possible D gene is TRBD1 (5 bases). The germline gives CDR1 MNHEY, CDR2 SMNVEV (reference sequence). The CDR3 extends over 13 amino acids. Trimming left V 3 bases short and J 4 bases short, with 7 bases between. The CDR3 is CASSLGQYNEQFF. In DNA, the CDR3 is TGTGCCAGCAGTTTGGGGCAGTACAATGAGCAGTTCTTC.

The chain combines TRBV27 with TRBJ1-2; 8 bases agree with TRBD1. Per the germline V gene, CDR1 is MNHEY and CDR2 is SMNVEV (reference sequence). Trimming took 2 bases from V and 8 from J; bases not matched to a gene: 7. The CDR3 length is 14 residues. The CDR3 DNA sequence: TGTGCCAGCAGTTTAAGTAGGACAGGGAACGGCTACACCTTC. Encoded protein: CASSLSRTGNGYTF.

The chain joins TRBV9 to TRBJ2-5; a weak D match, TRBD2 (6 bases). CDR1 is SGDLS and CDR2 is YYNGEE in the germline V gene. This CDR3 is 14 amino acids long. The V gene lost 4 bases and the J gene lost 4 bases, with 14 bases spanning the gap. The CDR3 coding sequence is TGTGCCAGCAGCAACGGGAGATTAGGAGAGACCCAGTACTTC. This translates into CASSNGRLGETQYF. The entire variable domain, with the rest obtained from reference TRBV9 and TRBJ2-5, is as follows: DSGVTQTPKHLITATGQRVTLRCSPRSGDLSVYWYQQSLDQGLQFLIQYYNGEERAKGNILERFSAQQFPDLHSELNLSSLELGDSALYFCASSNGRLGETQYFGPGTRLLVL.

V is TRBV5-1 and J is TRBJ2-6; possibly TRBD1 for D (5 bases). The CDR3 length is 19 residues. Germline V CDR1 and CDR2: SGHRS, YFSETQ. The V end lost 5 bases, the J end lost 0 bases, and 21 bases lay between the germline ends. The CDR3 region has the DNA TGCGCCAGCAGTAGGGCAGGGCAAACAATCCGCTCTGGGGCCAACGTCCTGACTTTC. Residues: CASSRAGQTIRSGANVLTF.

This chain connects TRBV5-4 to TRBJ1-3; D not certain. The CDR3 runs to 13 residues. V lost 4 bases to trimming and J lost 0 bases, with 5 bases between them. CDR1 and CDR2 (germline): SGHNT, YYREEE (reference sequence). CDR3 region: CASSAASGNTIYF. CDR3 coding DNA: TGTGCCAGCAGCGCGGCCTCTGGAAACACCATATATTTT.

The J gene is TRBJ2-3, the V gene TRBV29-1; D gene ambiguous. V shed 4 bases and J shed 4 bases, with 12 bases lying between them. The CDR3 loop spans 13 amino acids. The germline gives CDR1 SQVTM, CDR2 ANQGSEA. The CDR3 coding sequence is TGCAGCGTTGCGCTGGGTAGCCCAGATACGCAGTATTTT. This codes for CSVALGSPDTQYF.

This chain connects TRBV5-4 to TRBJ2-7; 8 positions match TRBD2. CDR3 length: 15 residues. V lost 4 bases and J lost 9; bases outside the gene matches: 15. CDR1 is SGHNT and CDR2 is YYREEE in the germline V gene (reference sequence). CDR3 residues: CASSEHGAGAGVQYF. The CDR3 region has the DNA TGTGCCAGCAGCGAGCACGGGGCGGGAGCGGGAGTGCAGTACTTC. The variable domain in full, with the rest retrieved from reference TRBV5-4 and TRBJ2-7, is ETGVTQSPTHLIKTRGQQVTLRCSSQSGHNTVSWYQQALGQGPQFIFQYYREEENGRGNFPPRFSGLQFPNYSSELNVNALELDDSALYLCASSEHGAGAGVQYFGPGTRLTVT.

J is TRBJ1-3 and V is TRBV2; D ambiguous. Looked up from germline, CDR1 is SNHLY and CDR2 is FYNNEI. The CDR3 length is 15 residues. V shed 8 bases and J shed 4 bases, with 18 bases lying between them. The CDR3 DNA follows: TGTGCCAGCGGGCGTCGGAGGGTAGAGGGAAACACCATATATTTT. Translation: CASGRRRVEGNTIYF.

This clone has more than one count but fewer than ten. The J gene is TRBJ1-2, the V gene TRBV29-1; tentatively, D is TRBD1 (6 bases). The CDR3 runs 14 residues. Germline V gene sequence: CDR1 SQVTM, CDR2 ANQGSEA. Trimming took off 0 bases at V and 4 bases at J, with 12 bases between the two ends. DNA of the CDR3: TGCAGCGTTGAAGACAGGGGAGGGGGCTATGGCTACACCTTC. It codes for CSVEDRGGGYGYTF.